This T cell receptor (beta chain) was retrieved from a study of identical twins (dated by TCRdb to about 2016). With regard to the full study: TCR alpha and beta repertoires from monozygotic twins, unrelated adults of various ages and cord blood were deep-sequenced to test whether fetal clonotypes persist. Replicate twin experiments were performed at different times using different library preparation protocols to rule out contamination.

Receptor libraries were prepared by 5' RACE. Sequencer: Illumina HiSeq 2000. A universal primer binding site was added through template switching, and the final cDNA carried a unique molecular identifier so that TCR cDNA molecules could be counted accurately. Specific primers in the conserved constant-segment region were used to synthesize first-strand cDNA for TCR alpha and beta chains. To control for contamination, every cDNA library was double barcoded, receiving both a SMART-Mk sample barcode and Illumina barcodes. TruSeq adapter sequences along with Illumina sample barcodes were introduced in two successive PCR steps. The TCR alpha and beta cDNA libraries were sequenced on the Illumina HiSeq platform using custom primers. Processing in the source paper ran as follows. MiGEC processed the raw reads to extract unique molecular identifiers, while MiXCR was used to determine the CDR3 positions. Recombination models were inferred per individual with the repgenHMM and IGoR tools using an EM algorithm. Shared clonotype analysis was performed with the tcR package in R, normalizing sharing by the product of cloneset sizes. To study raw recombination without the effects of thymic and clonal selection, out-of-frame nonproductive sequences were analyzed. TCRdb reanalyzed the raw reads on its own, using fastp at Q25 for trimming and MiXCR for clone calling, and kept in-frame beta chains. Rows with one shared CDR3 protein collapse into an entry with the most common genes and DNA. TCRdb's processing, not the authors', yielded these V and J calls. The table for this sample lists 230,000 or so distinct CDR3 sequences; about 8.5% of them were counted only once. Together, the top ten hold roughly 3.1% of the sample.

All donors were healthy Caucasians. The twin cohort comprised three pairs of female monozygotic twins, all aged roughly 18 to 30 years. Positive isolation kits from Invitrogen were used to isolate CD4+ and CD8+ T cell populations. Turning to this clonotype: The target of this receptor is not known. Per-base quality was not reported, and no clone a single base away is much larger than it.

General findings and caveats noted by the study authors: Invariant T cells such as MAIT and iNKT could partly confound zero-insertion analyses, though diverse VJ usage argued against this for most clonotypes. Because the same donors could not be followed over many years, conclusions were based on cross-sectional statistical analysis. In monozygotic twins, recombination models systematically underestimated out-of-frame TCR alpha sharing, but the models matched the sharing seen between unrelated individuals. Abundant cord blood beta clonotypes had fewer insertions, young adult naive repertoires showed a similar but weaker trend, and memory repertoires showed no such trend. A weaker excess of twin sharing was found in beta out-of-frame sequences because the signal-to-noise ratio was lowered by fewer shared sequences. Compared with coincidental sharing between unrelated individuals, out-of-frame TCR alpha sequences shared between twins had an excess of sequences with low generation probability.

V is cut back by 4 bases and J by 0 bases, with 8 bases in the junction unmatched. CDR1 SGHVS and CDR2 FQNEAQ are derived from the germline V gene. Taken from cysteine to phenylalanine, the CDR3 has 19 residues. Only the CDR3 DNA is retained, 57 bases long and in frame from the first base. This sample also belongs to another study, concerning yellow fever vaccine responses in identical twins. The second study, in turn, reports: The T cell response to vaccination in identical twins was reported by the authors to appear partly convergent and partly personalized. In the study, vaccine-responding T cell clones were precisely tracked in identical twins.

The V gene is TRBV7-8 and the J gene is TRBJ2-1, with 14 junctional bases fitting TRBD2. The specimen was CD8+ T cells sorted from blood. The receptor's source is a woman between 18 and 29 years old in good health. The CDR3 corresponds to CASSYPGTSGGSSYNEQFF. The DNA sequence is TGTGCCAGCAGCTACCCCGGGACTAGCGGGGGAAGCTCCTACAATGAGCAGTTCTTC.